These T cell receptor beta chains were read from a single sample in a study of PD-L1 blockade in urothelial cancer. The data were produced by immunoSEQ multiplex PCR, yet TCRdb's version contains in-frame clones alone and is incomplete. Among about 21,000 clones listed, roughly 89% were seen once. The material was PBMCs, obtained around atezolizumab (anti-PD-L1) treatment. The receptors derive from a woman aged 55-69 years with urothelial cancer. CDR3s include the opening cysteine and the closing phenylalanine or tryptophan. A D gene is named only where the DNA matches it firmly. Clone size is not always given. Where it is, it says once, few, many or a class for expanded clones.

V gene: TRBV6-5; clone size: few; J gene: TRBJ1-2; D gene: .; CDR3 protein: CASSFRDQEAYTF; CDR3 DNA: TGTGCCAGCAGTTTCCGGGATCAGGAGGCCTACACCTTC
V gene: TRBV20-1; clone size: .; J gene: TRBJ2-1; D gene: .; CDR3 protein: CSAMRNEQFF; CDR3 DNA: TGCAGTGCAATGCGTAATGAGCAGTTCTTC
V gene: TRBV2; clone size: .; J gene: TRBJ1-5; D gene: .; CDR3 protein: CASSEGRNQPQHF; CDR3 DNA: TGTGCCAGCAGTGAAGGCAGAAATCAGCCCCAGCATTTT
V gene: TRBV7-3; clone size: few; J gene: TRBJ2-6; D gene: .; CDR3 protein: CASSPAGANVLTF; CDR3 DNA: TGTGCCAGCAGCCCGGCTGGGGCCAACGTCCTGACTTTC
V gene: TRBV11-1; clone size: .; J gene: TRBJ2-1; D gene: TRBD2; CDR3 protein: CASSYERTSGYNEQFF; CDR3 DNA: TGTGCCAGCAGCTACGAAAGGACTAGCGGGTACAATGAGCAGTTCTTC
V gene: TRBV5-1; clone size: .; J gene: TRBJ2-7; D gene: TRBD1; CDR3 protein: CASKQGQGPSYEQYF; CDR3 DNA: TGCGCCAGCAAACAGGGACAGGGTCCCTCCTACGAGCAGTACTTC
V gene: TRBV2; clone size: .; J gene: TRBJ1-1; D gene: .; CDR3 protein: CASRATPETGNTEAFF; CDR3 DNA: TGTGCCAGCAGAGCAACCCCAGAGACAGGGAACACTGAAGCTTTCTTT
V gene: TRBV6-5; clone size: once; J gene: TRBJ2-4; D gene: TRBD1; CDR3 protein: CASSPDRGDIQYF; CDR3 DNA: TGTGCCAGCAGTCCGGACAGGGGAGACATTCAGTACTTC
V gene: TRBV11-3; clone size: .; J gene: TRBJ2-1; D gene: .; CDR3 protein: CASSPRQPGVNEQFF; CDR3 DNA: TGTGCCAGCTCCCCGCGGCAGCCAGGGGTCAATGAGCAGTTCTTC
V gene: TRBV12-5; clone size: .; J gene: TRBJ2-2; D gene: TRBD2; CDR3 protein: CASGLPLAGGGAGELFF; CDR3 DNA: TGTGCTAGTGGTTTGCCGCTAGCGGGAGGTGGGGCCGGGGAGCTGTTTTTT
V gene: TRBV5-1; clone size: .; J gene: TRBJ1-4; D gene: .; CDR3 protein: CASSLSGGGRDEKLFF; CDR3 DNA: TGCGCCAGCAGCCTCTCCGGCGGAGGGAGGGATGAAAAACTGTTTTTT
V gene: TRBV28; clone size: .; J gene: TRBJ1-5; D gene: TRBD1; CDR3 protein: CASSAANRGHQPQHF; CDR3 DNA: TGTGCCAGCAGTGCTGCGAACAGGGGACATCAGCCCCAGCATTTT
V gene: TRBV19; clone size: .; J gene: TRBJ2-7; D gene: TRBD1; CDR3 protein: CASSAGTGTYEQYF; CDR3 DNA: TGTGCCAGTTCTGCCGGGACAGGGACCTACGAGCAGTACTTC
V gene: TRBV27; clone size: .; J gene: TRBJ2-5; D gene: TRBD2; CDR3 protein: CASRSGLAGLETQYF; CDR3 DNA: TGTGCCAGCAGATCTGGACTAGCGGGACTGGAGACCCAGTACTTC
V gene: TRBV6-5; clone size: .; J gene: TRBJ2-1; D gene: TRBD1; CDR3 protein: CASSGTGVGEQFF; CDR3 DNA: TGTGCCAGCAGCGGGACAGGGGTCGGTGAGCAGTTCTTC
V gene: TRBV29-1; clone size: few; J gene: TRBJ2-7; D gene: TRBD2; CDR3 protein: CSVEASSGRSWEQYF; CDR3 DNA: TGCAGCGTTGAGGCTTCTAGCGGGAGGTCTTGGGAGCAGTACTTC
V gene: TRBV9; clone size: .; J gene: TRBJ2-1; D gene: TRBD1; CDR3 protein: CASSVEPGGDGNEQFF; CDR3 DNA: TGTGCCAGCAGCGTAGAACCAGGGGGCGATGGAAATGAGCAGTTCTTC
V gene: TRBV23-1; clone size: .; J gene: TRBJ2-7; D gene: .; CDR3 protein: CASSQTGKGPTYEQYF; CDR3 DNA: TGCGCCAGCAGTCAAACGGGGAAAGGGCCAACCTACGAGCAGTACTTC
V gene: TRBV7-2; clone size: .; J gene: TRBJ1-2; D gene: TRBD1; CDR3 protein: CASSYRDRVIPVGYTF; CDR3 DNA: TGTGCCAGCAGCTACCGGGACAGGGTAATCCCCGTTGGCTACACCTTC
V gene: TRBV5-1; clone size: .; J gene: TRBJ2-5; D gene: TRBD2; CDR3 protein: CASSLASGRAWETQYF; CDR3 DNA: TGCGCCAGCAGCTTGGCTAGCGGGAGGGCATGGGAGACCCAGTACTTC
V gene: TRBV7-7; clone size: .; J gene: TRBJ2-5; D gene: TRBD2; CDR3 protein: CASSTGLAGETQYF; CDR3 DNA: TGTGCTAGCAGCACGGGACTAGCGGGGGAGACCCAGTACTTC
V gene: TRBV29-1; clone size: once; J gene: TRBJ1-1; D gene: .; CDR3 protein: CSTPGGGMNTEAFF; CDR3 DNA: TGCAGCACGCCGGGGGGGGGCATGAACACTGAAGCTTTCTTT
V gene: TRBV5-1; clone size: once; J gene: TRBJ2-2; D gene: TRBD1; CDR3 protein: CASSFRQGDTGELFF; CDR3 DNA: TGCGCCAGCAGCTTTAGGCAGGGGGACACCGGGGAGCTGTTTTTT
V gene: TRBV5-4; clone size: .; J gene: TRBJ2-1; D gene: TRBD2; CDR3 protein: CASGPLGPSGSGRNNEQFF; CDR3 DNA: TGTGCCAGCGGCCCTTTGGGGCCCTCTGGTAGCGGGCGGAACAATGAGCAGTTCTTC
V gene: TRBV18; clone size: .; J gene: TRBJ1-2; D gene: TRBD1; CDR3 protein: CASSPQGADGYTF; CDR3 DNA: TGTGCCAGCTCACCACAGGGGGCGGATGGCTACACCTTC
V gene: TRBV14; clone size: once; J gene: TRBJ1-4; D gene: .; CDR3 protein: CASSHRVNEKLFF; CDR3 DNA: TGTGCCAGCAGCCACAGGGTGAATGAAAAACTGTTTTTT
V gene: TRBV29-1; clone size: .; J gene: TRBJ2-3; D gene: .; CDR3 protein: CSVRGGTDFSTDTQYF; CDR3 DNA: TGCAGCGTGCGCGGCGGGACAGATTTTAGCACAGATACGCAGTATTTT
V gene: TRBV9; clone size: .; J gene: TRBJ2-1; D gene: .; CDR3 protein: CASSVLEDEQFF; CDR3 DNA: TGTGCCAGCAGCGTACTAGAGGATGAGCAGTTCTTC
V gene: TRBV27; clone size: .; J gene: TRBJ1-1; D gene: TRBD1; CDR3 protein: CASSSRTGLNTEAFF; CDR3 DNA: TGTGCCAGCAGTTCCAGGACAGGGTTGAACACTGAAGCTTTCTTT
V gene: TRBV5-1; clone size: .; J gene: TRBJ2-3; D gene: TRBD2; CDR3 protein: CASSLAGTSGLDTQYF; CDR3 DNA: TGCGCCAGCAGCTTGGCCGGGACTAGCGGGTTAGATACGCAGTATTTT
V gene: TRBV4-3; clone size: .; J gene: TRBJ2-7; D gene: TRBD1; CDR3 protein: CASSLGQGPSYEQYF; CDR3 DNA: TGCGCCAGCAGCCTGGGACAGGGGCCTTCCTACGAGCAGTACTTC
V gene: TRBV5-5; clone size: .; J gene: TRBJ1-5; D gene: .; CDR3 protein: CASSVEVAQRGNQPQHF; CDR3 DNA: TGTGCCAGCAGCGTTGAGGTGGCTCAGCGGGGCAATCAGCCCCAGCATTTT
V gene: TRBV2; clone size: .; J gene: TRBJ1-1; D gene: TRBD1; CDR3 protein: CASSPWTGNTEAFF; CDR3 DNA: TGTGCCAGCAGCCCCTGGACAGGGAACACTGAAGCTTTCTTT
V gene: TRBV4-1; clone size: .; J gene: TRBJ1-5; D gene: .; CDR3 protein: CASSRFGYQPQHF; CDR3 DNA: TGCGCCAGCAGCCGGTTCGGGTATCAGCCCCAGCATTTT
V gene: TRBV5-1; clone size: .; J gene: TRBJ2-5; D gene: TRBD2; CDR3 protein: CASSSSGTSGRRVRETQYF; CDR3 DNA: TGCGCCAGCAGCTCATCCGGGACTAGCGGGAGAAGGGTAAGGGAGACCCAGTACTTC
V gene: TRBV4-1; clone size: .; J gene: TRBJ2-6; D gene: .; CDR3 protein: CASSRLIPGANVLTF; CDR3 DNA: TGCGCCAGCAGCCGCCTAATCCCTGGGGCCAACGTCCTGACTTTC
V gene: TRBV18; clone size: few; J gene: TRBJ1-1; D gene: TRBD1; CDR3 protein: CASSRKFDRGPMNTEAFF; CDR3 DNA: TGTGCCAGCTCACGCAAATTCGACAGGGGGCCTATGAACACTGAAGCTTTCTTT
V gene: TRBV4-1; clone size: .; J gene: TRBJ2-1; D gene: TRBD2; CDR3 protein: CASSRSGPFIYNEQFF; CDR3 DNA: TGCGCCAGCAGCCGTAGCGGGCCCTTTATCTACAATGAGCAGTTCTTC
V gene: TRBV7-3; clone size: .; J gene: TRBJ2-2; D gene: .; CDR3 protein: CASSLAAYTGELFF; CDR3 DNA: TGTGCCAGCAGCTTAGCGGCCTACACCGGGGAGCTGTTTTTT
V gene: TRBV7-8; clone size: .; J gene: TRBJ1-4; D gene: .; CDR3 protein: CASSPLGATNEKLFF; CDR3 DNA: TGTGCCAGCAGCCCATTAGGGGCAACTAATGAAAAACTGTTTTTT
V gene: TRBV5-1; clone size: .; J gene: TRBJ2-3; D gene: .; CDR3 protein: CASSSPPWTESTDTQYF; CDR3 DNA: TGCGCCAGCAGCTCCCCACCCTGGACAGAGAGCACAGATACGCAGTATTTT
V gene: TRBV11-2; clone size: .; J gene: TRBJ1-5; D gene: TRBD1; CDR3 protein: CASTAGTGNQPQHF; CDR3 DNA: TGTGCCAGCACCGCCGGGACAGGGAATCAGCCCCAGCATTTT
V gene: TRBV4-1; clone size: .; J gene: TRBJ1-2; D gene: .; CDR3 protein: CASSQEPINYGYTF; CDR3 DNA: TGCGCCAGCAGCCAAGAGCCTATTAACTATGGCTACACCTTC
V gene: TRBV25-1; clone size: .; J gene: TRBJ1-2; D gene: TRBD1; CDR3 protein: CASSEYGRGQVGGYTF; CDR3 DNA: TGTGCCAGCAGTGAATATGGCAGGGGGCAAGTGGGTGGCTACACCTTC
V gene: TRBV9; clone size: .; J gene: TRBJ1-2; D gene: .; CDR3 protein: CASSVGPVDNYYGYTF; CDR3 DNA: TGTGCCAGCAGCGTTGGCCCCGTAGACAATTACTATGGCTACACCTTC
V gene: TRBV27; clone size: once; J gene: TRBJ2-5; D gene: TRBD1; CDR3 protein: CASSSRDRATETQYF; CDR3 DNA: TGTGCCAGCAGTTCCCGGGACAGGGCCACCGAGACCCAGTACTTC